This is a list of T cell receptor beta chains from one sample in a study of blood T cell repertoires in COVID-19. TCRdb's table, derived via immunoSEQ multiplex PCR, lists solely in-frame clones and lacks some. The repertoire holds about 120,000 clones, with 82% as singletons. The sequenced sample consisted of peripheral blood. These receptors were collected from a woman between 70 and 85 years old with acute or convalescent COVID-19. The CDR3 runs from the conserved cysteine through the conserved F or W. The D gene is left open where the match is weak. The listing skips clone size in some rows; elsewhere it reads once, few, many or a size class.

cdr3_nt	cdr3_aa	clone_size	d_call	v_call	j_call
TGCAGTGCTAGTACACAGGAATTGTTGGTGGATGAAAAACTGTTTTTT	CSASTQELLVDEKLFF	-	-	TRBV20-1	TRBJ1-4
TGTGCCAGCAGCCAAGGCGGGGTCCGGGGCCACTATGGCTACACCTTC	CASSQGGVRGHYGYTF	-	-	TRBV3-1/TRBV3-2	TRBJ1-2
TGCGCCAGCAGCCTCCGAACTAGTTCCGGGGAGCTGTTTTTT	CASSLRTSSGELFF	-	-	TRBV5-1	TRBJ2-2
TGTGCCAGCAGCCAAGGGGCACCCGGCCTGGCCCGAGAAGAGCAGTACTTC	CASSQGAPGLAREEQYF	-	-	TRBV14	TRBJ2-7
TGCGCCAGCAGCCAACCGGGACAGGGTTTTTACGAGCAGTACTTC	CASSQPGQGFYEQYF	few	TRBD1	TRBV4-3	TRBJ2-7
TGTGCCAGCAGTGGATCGACAAGCCCTGACACCTTC	CASSGSTSPDTF	-	-	TRBV25-1	TRBJ1-2
TGTGCCAGCAGCCGAGACAGGGGTTATTCACCCCTCCACTTT	CASSRDRGYSPLHF	-	TRBD1	TRBV27	TRBJ1-6
TGCAGCGTTGACAGGGCCGGCGCCGGGGAGCTGTTTTTT	CSVDRAGAGELFF	-	-	TRBV29-1	TRBJ2-2
TGTGCCAGCAGCCTGGGGACTAGCGGCACAGATACGCAGTATTTT	CASSLGTSGTDTQYF	once	-	TRBV12-1	TRBJ2-3
TGTGCCAGCAGCTTAGCGAGGGGGGGAGAGACCCAGTACTTC	CASSLARGGETQYF	-	-	TRBV11-2	TRBJ2-5
TGTGCCATCAGCGCTAGCGGGGAAGTTAATGGGGAGCTGTTTTTT	CAISASGEVNGELFF	-	TRBD2	TRBV10-3	TRBJ2-2
TGCGCCAGCAGCCCTAGCGGGGGCCTCCCCTACGAGCAGTACTTC	CASSPSGGLPYEQYF	-	TRBD2	TRBV5-1	TRBJ2-7
TGTGCCAGCAGCTTAGCGAAGTACTGGGGGGACAATGAGCAGTTCTTC	CASSLAKYWGDNEQFF	-	-	TRBV7-2	TRBJ2-1
TGTGCCAGCAGCTTGGTATCAGGGGGCTCGGGTCAGCCCCAGCATTTT	CASSLVSGGSGQPQHF	once	TRBD1	TRBV5-8	TRBJ1-5
TGTGCCAGCAGCCCCCAGGGAGGGGTGAACACCGGGGAGCTGTTTTTT	CASSPQGGVNTGELFF	-	TRBD2	TRBV11-3	TRBJ2-2
TGTGCCAGCAGCAAGGGCGGGGGCGCTTTTGGTACCGGGGAGCTGTTTTTT	CASSKGGGAFGTGELFF	-	-	TRBV21-1	TRBJ2-2
TGTGCCAGTAGTCCCCGGGGGGATTCCTACAATGAGCAGTTCTTC	CASSPRGDSYNEQFF	once	TRBD2	TRBV19	TRBJ2-1